The 4 T cell receptor beta chains listed next were all sequenced from one sample in a study of CD8+CD57+ T cells in acquired aplastic anemia. Both TCR beta VDJ combination and CDR3 sequence profiling were carried out. Genomic DNA was the template for this profiling. TCRdb recomputed calls from the reads with MiXCR, one row per CDR3 protein. The sample lists 250,000 to 350,000 distinct CDR3 sequences, roughly three fifths occurring once. Sequences were obtained from sorted CD4+, CD8+, or CD8+CD57+ T cells (not recorded which) from PBMCs. These receptor sequences come from a human donor with severe aplastic anemia or a healthy control (not recorded which).

This clonotype has ten or more counts. This chain connects TRBV6-2 or TRBV6-3 to TRBJ1-1, with 9 nucleotides matching TRBD1. The CDR3 runs to 14 residues. Germline V gene data show CDR1 as MNHEY and CDR2 as SVGEGT. After removal of 5 bases from V and 5 bases from J, the junction contained 6 bases not matched to a gene. In DNA, the CDR3 is TGTGCCAGCAGTACCCCGGGACAGGGTACTGAAGCTTTCTTT. This gives the protein CASSTPGQGTEAFF.

The genes are TRBV9 and TRBJ1-1; 9 nucleotides agree with TRBD1. The germline gives CDR1 SGDLS, CDR2 YYNGEE. CDR3 length: 15 amino acids. Losses at the gene ends were 0 bases for V and 2 bases for J; bases not matched to a gene: 2. The CDR3 nucleotides are TGTGCCAGCAGCGTAGGGGGACAGGGTAACACTGAAGCTTTCTTT. This codes for CASSVGGQGNTEAFF.

The sample holds many counts of this clonotype. The chain carries TRBV20-1 and TRBJ2-2, with 11 bases that match TRBD2. Germline values: CDR1 DFQATT, CDR2 SNEGSKA (reference sequence). With V trimmed by 0 bases and J by 6 bases, 9 bases remained unmatched. This CDR3 has 17 amino acids. The DNA of the CDR3 is TGCAGTGCTAGAGATCGGGGGGGTAGCGGGGGGGCCGGGGAGCTGTTTTTT. Translation: CSARDRGGSGGAGELFF.

Concerning this clonotype: The junction departs from germline at one end; a sequencing error may be responsible. The rearrangement uses TRBV7-2 and TRBJ1-4, with D uncertain. This CDR3 has 14 residues. Germline V gene lookup returns CDR1 SGHTA and CDR2 FQGNSA. The CDR3, as DNA: TGTGCCAGCAGTCACCAGACCATCCGGGAACTTTTTCTATTT. It translates to CASSHQTIRELFLF.